This TCR beta chain is from a study of blood T cell repertoires in COVID-19. Study details: Whether acute or convalescent, the COVID-19 samples came from the United States, Italy and Spain.

V was pared by 2 bases and J by 5 bases, with 6 bases of the junction left unmatched. Germline V gene lookup returns CDR1 MGHDK and CDR2 SYGVNS. The CDR3 has 15 amino acids. Data came from immunoSEQ multiplex PCR; TCRdb stores just in-frame clones and leaves some out. The sample gives roughly 24,000 clones, about 88% of which show up once; about 25% is in the top ten. Patients at the Seattle site were enrolled during active infection and followed longitudinally. The chain has TRBV25-1 and TRBJ2-3; TRBD2 matches 8 bases. The receptor comes from a man aged 65-85 years with COVID-19, enrolled during active disease. The sequenced sample consisted of peripheral blood. The CDR3 reads CASSERSGVRDTQYF. The CDR3 bases are TGTGCCAGCAGTGAACGTAGCGGGGTGAGAGATACGCAGTATTTT.